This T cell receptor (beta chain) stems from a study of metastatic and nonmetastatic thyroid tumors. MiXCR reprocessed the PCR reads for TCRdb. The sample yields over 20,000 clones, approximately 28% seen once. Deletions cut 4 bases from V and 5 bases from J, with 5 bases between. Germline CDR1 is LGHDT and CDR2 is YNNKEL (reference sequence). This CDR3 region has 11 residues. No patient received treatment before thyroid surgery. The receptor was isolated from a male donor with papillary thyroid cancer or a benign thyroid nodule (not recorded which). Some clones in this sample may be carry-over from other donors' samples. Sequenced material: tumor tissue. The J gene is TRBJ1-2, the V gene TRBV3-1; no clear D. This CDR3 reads CASSLNYGYTF. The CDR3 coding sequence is TGTGCCAGCAGCCTGAATTATGGCTACACCTTC.